The 13 T cell receptor beta chains below were found in one sample sequenced in a study of metastatic and nonmetastatic thyroid tumors. TCRdb reprocessed the PCR reads via MiXCR. The sample holds approximately 16,000 clones, around an eighth seen once. Every patient was untreated before thyroid surgery. Sequencing was carried out using tumor tissue. All receptors come from a female donor with papillary thyroid cancer or a benign thyroid nodule (not recorded which). Some clones in this sample may be carry-over from other donors' samples.

V is TRBV20-1 and J is TRBJ2-7; 11 bases match TRBD2. CDR1 is DFQATT and CDR2 is SNEGSKA in the germline V gene (reference sequence). This CDR3 is 13 amino acids long. The J segment lost 4 bases and the V segment lost 4 bases, leaving 3 bases of the junction unmatched. CDR3 DNA: TGCAGTGCTACAGGACTAGCGGGTTACGAGCAGTACTTC. Amino acid sequence: CSATGLAGYEQYF.

This clone was counted only a few times. The junction departs from the called germline gene at one end, perhaps through a read error. Additional DNA sequences in this sample encode the identical CDR3. This sequence joins TRBV5-1 and TRBJ2-3; weak D call: TRBD1 (6 bases). This CDR3 is 16 amino acids long. Germline V gives CDR1 SGHRS, CDR2 YFSETQ. The CDR3 DNA follows: TGTGCCGGCAGCTCGGACATACAGGGCCCCACAGATACGCAGTATTTT. Translating gives CAGSSDIQGPTDTQYF.

This clone was observed many times. The V call is TRBV30, the J call TRBJ2-7, with D perhaps given as TRBD1 or TRBD2 (6 bases each). CDR1 is GTSNPN and CDR2 is SVGIG in the germline V gene (reference sequence). The CDR3 consists of 12 residues. Between the trimmed V and J ends, which lost 8 bases and 4 bases, there was a span of 15 bases. Written as DNA, the CDR3 is TGTGCCGGGGAAGGAGGGGGGTACGAGCAGTACTTC. It yields the protein CAGEGGGYEQYF.

This clone is medium-sized within its sample. This chain uses TRBV3-1 with TRBJ1-1; no clear D. There are 13 residues in the CDR3. Looked up from germline, CDR1 is LGHDT and CDR2 is YNNKEL (reference sequence). The ends were cut back, 2 bases at V and 11 bases at J, with 15 bases in the middle. The CDR3 loop is CASSQLGSQGAFF. The DNA for the CDR3 is TGTGCCAGCAGCCAACTCGGCAGCCAAGGGGCTTTCTTT.

This clone was counted at least ten times. A read error may explain this, as a much larger clone is one base away. The conserved phenylalanine or tryptophan normally closing the CDR3 is absent here, so this likely arose from a read error. The chain employs TRBV30 and TRBJ2-7, with TRBD2 matching 8 bases. The CDR3 covers 15 residues. Germline trimming cut 8 bases from V and 2 bases from J; bases unmatched to any gene: 14. Germline V gene data show CDR1 as GTSNPN and CDR2 as SVGIG (reference sequence). The CDR3 here is CAVTRLGTRAYEQYS. CDR3 nucleotide sequence: TGTGCCGTTACCCGACTTGGGACTAGAGCCTACGAGCAGTACTCC.

In its sample, this clone was seen many times. This may stem from a read error, because a much larger clone lies one nucleotide away. J is TRBJ2-2 and V is TRBV12-3 or TRBV12-4; no firm D call. The CDR3 covers 13 residues. Trimming cost V 7 bases and J 6 bases, with 12 bases left between them. The CDR3: CASTWVLPGELFF. CDR3 DNA sequence: TGTGCCAGCACCTGGGTCCTCCCCGGGGAGCTGTTTTTT.

There are many counts of this clone. Here the CDR3 DNA reads TGTGCCAGCAGCCCCGGACTAGGAAGAGAGACCCAGTACTTC. It encodes CASSPGLGRETQYF. This sequence joins TRBV9 and TRBJ2-5, with TRBD2 matching 7 bases. Germline-derived CDR1 and CDR2 are SGDLS and YYNGEE. V was clipped by 4 bases and J by 4 bases; unmatched bases: 7. The CDR3 sequence is 14 residues long.

This clone was seen repeatedly, ten times or more. The chain has TRBV7-2 and TRBJ2-7; D not resolved. The germline V gene encodes CDR1 SGHTA and CDR2 FQGNSA. The CDR3 is made up of 13 amino acids. V was shortened by 1 base and J by 1 base, with 5 bases between the two germline ends. The CDR3, as DNA: TGTGCCAGCAGCTTAGTACGGTCCTACGAGCAGTACTTC. It codes for CASSLVRSYEQYF.

By frequency in the sample, this clone is medium-sized. The chain employs TRBV7-2 and TRBJ1-3; the match to TRBD1 covers 8 bases. Germline CDR1 and CDR2: SGHTA and FQGNSA. Unmatched junction bases numbered 8, after V lost 3 bases and J lost 7 bases. The CDR3 consists of 15 residues. CDR3 DNA sequence: TGTGCCAGCAGCTTCCGTGACAGGGGATTGAACACCATATATTTT. It codes for CASSFRDRGLNTIYF.

This sequence joins TRBV6-5 and TRBJ2-7; D unclear. The CDR3 loop spans 12 amino acids. The ends were cut back, 4 bases at V and 6 bases at J, with 10 bases in the middle. Per the germline V gene, CDR1 is MNHEY and CDR2 is SVGAGI. CDR3 loop: CASSWSVSEQYF. CDR3 DNA sequence: TGTGCCAGCAGTTGGTCGGTTAGCGAGCAGTACTTC.

This clone has a count of ten or more. The rearrangement links TRBV11-2 to TRBJ2-3; 8 positions agree with TRBD2. This CDR3 spans 15 amino acids. V trimming: 8 bases; J trimming: 1 base; junction bases outside the gene matches: 8. CDR1 is SGHAT and CDR2 is FQNNGV in the germline V gene. The CDR3 loop reads CASGRWRGGTDTQYF. Written as DNA, the CDR3 is TGTGCCAGCGGACGGTGGCGGGGGGGCACAGATACGCAGTATTTT.

This chain connects TRBV6-1 to TRBJ1-1, with D possibly TRBD1 on 5 matching bases. V lost 10 bases and J lost 2, with 14 bases in between. Germline V gives CDR1 MNHNS, CDR2 SASEGT. The CDR3 extends over 13 amino acids. The CDR3 coding sequence is TGTGCCAATTCCTTACAGGAAAACACTGAAGCTTTCTTT. Protein: CANSLQENTEAFF.

CDR3 sequence: CASSFAREAFF. CDR3 DNA sequence: TGTGCCAGCAGTTTCGCGAGAGAAGCTTTCTTT. The chain couples TRBV12-3 or TRBV12-4 to TRBJ1-1; D unresolved. The germline V and J ends were trimmed by 3 bases and 8 bases, with 7 bases remaining between them. This CDR3 has 11 amino acids.